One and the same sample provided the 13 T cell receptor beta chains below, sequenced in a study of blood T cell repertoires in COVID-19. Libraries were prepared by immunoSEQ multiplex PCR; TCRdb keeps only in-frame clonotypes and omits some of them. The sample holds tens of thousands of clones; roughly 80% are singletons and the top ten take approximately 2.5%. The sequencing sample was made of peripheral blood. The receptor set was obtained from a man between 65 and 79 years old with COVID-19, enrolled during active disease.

The CDR3: CASRPSRYEQYF. The CDR3 DNA is TGTGCCAGCAGACCGAGTCGATACGAGCAGTACTTC. This chain uses TRBV28 with TRBJ2-7; D ambiguous. Trimming shortened V by 6 bases and J by 4 bases, and 10 bases separated the two germline ends. This CDR3 is 12 amino acids long. Germline V lookup: CDR1 MDHEN, CDR2 SYDVKM.

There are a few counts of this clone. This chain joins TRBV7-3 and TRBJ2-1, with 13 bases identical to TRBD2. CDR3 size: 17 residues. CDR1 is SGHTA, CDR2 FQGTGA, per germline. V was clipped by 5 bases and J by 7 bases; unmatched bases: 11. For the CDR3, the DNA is TGTGCCAGCAGCCCCGACGGACTAGCGGGAGTAGGAAATGAGCAGTTCTTC. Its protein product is CASSPDGLAGVGNEQFF.

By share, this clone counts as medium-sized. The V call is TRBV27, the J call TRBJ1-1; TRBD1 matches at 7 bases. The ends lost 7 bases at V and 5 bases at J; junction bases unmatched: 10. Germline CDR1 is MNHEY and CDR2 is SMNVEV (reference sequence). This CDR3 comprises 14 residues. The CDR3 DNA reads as TGTGCCAGCATCCCCATAGGGGGCGGGACTGAAGCTTTCTTT. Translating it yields CASIPIGGGTEAFF.

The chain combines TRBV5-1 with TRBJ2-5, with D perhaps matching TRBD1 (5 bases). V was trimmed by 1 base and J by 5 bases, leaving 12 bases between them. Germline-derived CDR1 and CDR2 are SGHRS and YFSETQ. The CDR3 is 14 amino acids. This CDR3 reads CASSLTDSLETQYF. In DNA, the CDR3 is TGCGCCAGCAGCTTGACCGACAGTCTGGAGACCCAGTACTTC.

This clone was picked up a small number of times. The DNA for the CDR3 is TGCGCCAGCAGCGGGACCGGGACAGGTTCTGGAAACACCATATATTTT. Translation: CASSGTGTGSGNTIYF. The rearrangement uses TRBV5-1 and TRBJ1-3; 8 bases are a match to TRBD1. Trimming removed 4 bases from V and 1 base from J; junction bases left unmatched: 7. Germline loops: CDR1 SGHRS, CDR2 YFSETQ. The CDR3 is 16 residues long.

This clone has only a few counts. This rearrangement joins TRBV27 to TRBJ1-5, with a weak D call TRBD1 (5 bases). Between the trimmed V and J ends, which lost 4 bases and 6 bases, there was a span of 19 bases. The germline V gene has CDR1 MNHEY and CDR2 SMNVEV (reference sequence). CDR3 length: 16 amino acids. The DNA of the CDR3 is TGTGCCAGCAGTTGGGGTTTTCCGGGGGACGGTCAGCCCCAGCATTTT. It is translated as CASSWGFPGDGQPQHF.

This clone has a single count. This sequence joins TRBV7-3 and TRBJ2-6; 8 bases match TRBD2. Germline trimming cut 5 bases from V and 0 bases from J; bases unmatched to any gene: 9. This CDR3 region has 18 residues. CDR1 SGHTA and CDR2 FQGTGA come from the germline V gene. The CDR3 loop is CASSRAGGPISGANVLTF. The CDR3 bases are TGTGCCAGCAGCAGGGCGGGGGGTCCGATCTCTGGGGCCAACGTCCTGACTTTC.

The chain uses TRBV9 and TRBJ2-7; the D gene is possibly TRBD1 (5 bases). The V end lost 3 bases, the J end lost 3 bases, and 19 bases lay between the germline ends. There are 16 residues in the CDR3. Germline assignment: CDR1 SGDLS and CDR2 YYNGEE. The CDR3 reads CASSEGHGMVGYEQYF. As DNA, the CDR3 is TGTGCCAGCAGCGAGGGGCACGGAATGGTGGGCTACGAGCAGTACTTC.

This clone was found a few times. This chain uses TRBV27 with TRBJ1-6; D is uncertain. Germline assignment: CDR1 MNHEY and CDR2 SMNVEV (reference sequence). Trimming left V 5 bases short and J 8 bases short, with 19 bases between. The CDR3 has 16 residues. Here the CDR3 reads CASSLSHGRTDSPLHF. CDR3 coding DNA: TGTGCCAGCAGTCTGTCACACGGGAGGACTGATTCACCCCTCCACTTT.

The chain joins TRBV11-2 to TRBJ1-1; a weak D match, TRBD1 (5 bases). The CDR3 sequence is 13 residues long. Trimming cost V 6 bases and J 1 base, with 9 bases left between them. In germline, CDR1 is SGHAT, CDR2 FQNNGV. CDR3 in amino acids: CASRSGPNTEAFF. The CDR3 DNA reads TGTGCCAGCAGATCAGGGCCGAACACTGAAGCTTTCTTT. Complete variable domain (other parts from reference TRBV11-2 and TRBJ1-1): EAGVAQSPRYKIIEKRQSVAFWCNPISGHATLYWYQQILGQGPKLLIQFQNNGVVDDSQLPKDRFSAERLKGVDSTLKIQPAKLEDSAVYLCASRSGPNTEAFFGQGTRLTVV.

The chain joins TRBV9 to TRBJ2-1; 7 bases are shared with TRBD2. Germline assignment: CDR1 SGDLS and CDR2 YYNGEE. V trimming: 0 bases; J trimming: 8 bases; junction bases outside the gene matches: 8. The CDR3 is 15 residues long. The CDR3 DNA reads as TGTGCCAGCAGCGTAGGGCTTGGGACTACCGATGAGCAGTTCTTC. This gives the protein CASSVGLGTTDEQFF.

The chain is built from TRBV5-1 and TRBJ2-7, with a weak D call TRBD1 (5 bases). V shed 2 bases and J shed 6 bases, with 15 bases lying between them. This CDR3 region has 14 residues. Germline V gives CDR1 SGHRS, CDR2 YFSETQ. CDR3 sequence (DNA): TGCGCCAGCAGCTTCGCTCAGGGTCCGGGCGAGCAGTACTTC. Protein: CASSFAQGPGEQYF.

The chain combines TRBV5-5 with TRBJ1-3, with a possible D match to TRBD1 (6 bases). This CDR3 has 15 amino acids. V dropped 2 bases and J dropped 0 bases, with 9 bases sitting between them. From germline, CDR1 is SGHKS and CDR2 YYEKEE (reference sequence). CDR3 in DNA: TGTGCCAGCAGCTTACAGGGACGCTCTGGAAACACCATATATTTT. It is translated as CASSLQGRSGNTIYF.